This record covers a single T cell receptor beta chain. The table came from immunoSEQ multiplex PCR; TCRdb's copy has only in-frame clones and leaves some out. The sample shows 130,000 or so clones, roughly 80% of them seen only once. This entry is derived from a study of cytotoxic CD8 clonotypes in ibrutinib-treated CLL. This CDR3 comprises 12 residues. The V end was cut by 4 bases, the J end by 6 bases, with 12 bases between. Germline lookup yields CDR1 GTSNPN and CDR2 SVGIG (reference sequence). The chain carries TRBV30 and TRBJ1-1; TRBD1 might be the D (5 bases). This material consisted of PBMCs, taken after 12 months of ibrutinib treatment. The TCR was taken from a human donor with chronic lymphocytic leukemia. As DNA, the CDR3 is TGTGCCTGGATTCCAGTGGGGGCTGAAGCTTTCTTT. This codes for CAWIPVGAEAFF.